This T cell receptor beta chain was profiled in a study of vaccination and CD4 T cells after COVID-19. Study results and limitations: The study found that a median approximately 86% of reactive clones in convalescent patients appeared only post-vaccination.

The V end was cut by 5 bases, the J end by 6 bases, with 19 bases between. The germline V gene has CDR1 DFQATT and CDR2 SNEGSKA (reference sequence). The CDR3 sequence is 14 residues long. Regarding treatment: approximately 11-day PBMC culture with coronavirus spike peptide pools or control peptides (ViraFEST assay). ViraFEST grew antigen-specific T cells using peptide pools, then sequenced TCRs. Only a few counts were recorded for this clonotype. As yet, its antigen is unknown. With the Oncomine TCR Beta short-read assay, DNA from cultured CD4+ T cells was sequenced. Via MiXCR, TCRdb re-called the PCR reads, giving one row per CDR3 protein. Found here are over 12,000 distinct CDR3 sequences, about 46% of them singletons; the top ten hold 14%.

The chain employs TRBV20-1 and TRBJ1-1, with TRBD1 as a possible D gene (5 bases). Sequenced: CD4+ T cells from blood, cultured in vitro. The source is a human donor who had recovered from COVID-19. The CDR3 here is CSALPGRGNAEAFF. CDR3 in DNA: TGCAGTGCTCTGCCGGGACGTGGAAACGCTGAAGCTTTCTTT.